This T cell receptor (beta chain) was observed in a study of vaccination and CD4 T cells after COVID-19. Treatment: approximately nine-day PBMC culture with coronavirus spike peptide pools or control peptides (ViraFEST assay). Germline lookup yields CDR1 MNHEY and CDR2 SVGEGT. The CDR3 loop spans 18 amino acids. Between the trimmed V and J ends, which lost 6 bases and 2 bases, there was a span of 25 bases. Oncomine TCR Beta short-read sequencing was applied to DNA from cultured CD4+ T cells. Researchers extracted genomic DNA from CD4+ T cells that had been cultured. TCRdb called the PCR reads again in MiXCR, with one record for every CDR3 protein. The sample includes under 25,000 distinct CDR3 sequences, roughly 49% of them seen just once. Note on this clonotype: Its antigen is undetermined.

The source is a human donor who had recovered from COVID-19. The J gene is TRBJ1-2, the V gene TRBV6-2 or TRBV6-3; D unresolved. Specimen: CD4+ T cells from blood, cultured in vitro. The CDR3 sequence is CASSPQPGHLLFNYGYTF. CDR3 coding DNA: TGTGCCAGCAGCCCTCAGCCGGGCCACCTCTTGTTCAACTATGGCTACACCTTC.